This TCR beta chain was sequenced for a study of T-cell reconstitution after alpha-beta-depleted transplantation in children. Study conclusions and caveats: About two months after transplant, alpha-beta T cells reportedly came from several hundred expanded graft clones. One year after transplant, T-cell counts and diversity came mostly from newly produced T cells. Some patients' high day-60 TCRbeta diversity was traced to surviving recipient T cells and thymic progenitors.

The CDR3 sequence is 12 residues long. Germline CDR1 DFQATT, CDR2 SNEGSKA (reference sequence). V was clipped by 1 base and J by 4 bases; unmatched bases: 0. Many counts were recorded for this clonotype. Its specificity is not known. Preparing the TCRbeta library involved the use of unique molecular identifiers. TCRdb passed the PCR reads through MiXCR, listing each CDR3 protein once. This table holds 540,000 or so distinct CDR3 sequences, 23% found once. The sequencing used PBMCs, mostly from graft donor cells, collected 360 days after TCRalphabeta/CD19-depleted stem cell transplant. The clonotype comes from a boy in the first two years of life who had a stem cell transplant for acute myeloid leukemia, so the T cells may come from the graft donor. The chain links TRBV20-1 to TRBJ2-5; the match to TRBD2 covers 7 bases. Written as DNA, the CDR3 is TGCAGTGCTAGAGCTAGCGGAGAGACCCAGTACTTC. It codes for CSARASGETQYF.